This T cell receptor beta chain is from a study of PD-L1 blockade in urothelial cancer (dated by TCRdb to 2017 to 2019). About the full investigation: Every patient began therapy in 2014 and was given atezolizumab 1,200 mg intravenously every 3 weeks. About nine tenths of the roughly 29 patients were identified as males with urothelial cancer of bladder origin, and a prior smoking history was reported by 18 of 29 patients. Patients had an ECOG performance status of 0 or 1 and had received between 0 and 3 prior chemotherapy regimens. Blood samples were analyzed 3 weeks after the start of treatment (second dose) and 6 weeks after the start of treatment. Blood samples yielded a median of around 150,000 T cells and around 80,000 unique TCRs, with median clonality roughly 0.082. The study, an exploratory multi-omic analysis, examined somatic, immune and clinical correlates of response to PD-L1 blockade with atezolizumab in urothelial cancer. Pretreatment tumor samples, along with matched peripheral blood serially collected before and after atezolizumab treatment, were subjected to TCR sequencing. Progression-free survival longer than 6 months counted as durable clinical benefit, and TCR features were additionally tested against both progression-free and overall survival. In the same patients, pretreatment tumors underwent whole exome sequencing and RNA sequencing in addition to TCR sequencing. Several patients achieved durable clinical benefit and some 21 did not. Twenty-nine patients had pretreatment blood TCR-seq, some 25 had at least one posttreatment blood collection, and some 25 had tumor TCR-seq. Beyond this particular receptor, the publication reports: Patients with durable benefit showed greater expansion of tumor-associated TCR clones in peripheral blood 3 weeks after starting treatment (n ≈ 21, p = 0.022). A pretreatment peripheral blood TCR clonality below the median was linked to improved progression-free and overall survival. Because the sample size was small (n ≈ 29) and many exploratory analyses were performed, the results are intended to be hypothesis-generating.

Each PCR received spiked-in synthetic TCR analog templates so that absolute template abundance could be estimated from read counts. Using the immunoSEQ assay, TCRbeta CDR3 regions were amplified from genomic DNA with bias-controlled V and J gene primers. Sequencing of rearranged TCRbeta segments was performed at approximately 20X coverage. The authors' pipeline ran thus. Clustering was used to correct sequencing errors, and CDR3s were annotated against IMGT to assign V, D and J genes. Only productive TCRbeta rearrangements were used in downstream analyses, excluding out-of-frame or stop-codon sequences. Clonality was calculated as one minus the Shannon entropy normalized by the log of the number of unique productive sequences. Clones differing between time points or between blood and tumor were identified by Fisher's exact test with Benjamini-Hochberg correction at adjusted p below 0.01. As stored in TCRdb, this immuneACCESS dataset retains in-frame rearrangements with V and J assigned. A fraction of the clones does not appear; measured against another copy, unresolved V genes explain less than half of the discrepancy, and the remainder lacks a known reason. V, J and clone size derive from that table, while D and trimming were established from the DNA sequence. Within this sample are 56,000 or so clones, with 70% to 90% of them counted one time only. Together, the top ten hold roughly 2.8% of the sample.

Regarding this clone: Its antigen is still unknown. Base quality data are lacking; no much larger clone is found one base away.

A total of under 35 patients with locally advanced or metastatic urothelial carcinoma, treated at Memorial Sloan Kettering on a trial protocol, made up the cohort. Peripheral blood mononuclear cells were collected pretreatment and during treatment, with between 1 and 8 total time points per patient. The Qiagen DNeasy Blood extraction kit was used to purify genomic DNA from total PBMCs and tumor samples. Collected pretreatment and during treatment, PBMCs were isolated and stored as previously described. CDR1 is given as LNHDA and CDR2 as SQIVND, both from the germline V gene (reference sequence). V was cut back by 3 bases and J by 3 bases, leaving a gap of 18 bases between them. Inclusive of the bounding cysteine and phenylalanine, the CDR3 is 17 residues long. Only CDR3 DNA remains: 51 bases, in frame from the first base.

The material was PBMCs, obtained around atezolizumab (anti-PD-L1) treatment. The TCR was taken from a man between 50 and 59 years old with urothelial cancer. The rearranged segments are TRBV19 and TRBJ1-5; a tentative D match to TRBD1 spans 5 bases. Here the CDR3 is given as CASSISGAGLYNQPQHF. DNA sequence: TGTGCCAGTAGTATCTCTGGGGCCGGGCTATACAATCAGCCCCAGCATTTT.